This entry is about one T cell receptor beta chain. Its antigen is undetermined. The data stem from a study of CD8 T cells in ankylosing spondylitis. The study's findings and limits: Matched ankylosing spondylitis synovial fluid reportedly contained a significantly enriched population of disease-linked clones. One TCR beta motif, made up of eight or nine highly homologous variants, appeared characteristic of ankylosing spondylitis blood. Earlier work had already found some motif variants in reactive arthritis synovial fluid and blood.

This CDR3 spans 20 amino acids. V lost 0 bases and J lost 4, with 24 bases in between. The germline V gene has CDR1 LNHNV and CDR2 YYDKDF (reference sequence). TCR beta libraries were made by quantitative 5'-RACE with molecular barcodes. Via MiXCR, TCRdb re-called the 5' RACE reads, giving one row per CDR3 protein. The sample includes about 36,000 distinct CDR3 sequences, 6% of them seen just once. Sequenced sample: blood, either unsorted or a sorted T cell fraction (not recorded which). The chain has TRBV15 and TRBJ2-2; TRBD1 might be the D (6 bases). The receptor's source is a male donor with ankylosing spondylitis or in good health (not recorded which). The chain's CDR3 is CATSRDLKLNQDSRTGELFF. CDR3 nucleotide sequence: TGTGCCACCAGCAGAGATCTCAAGCTTAACCAGGACAGCCGCACCGGGGAGCTGTTTTTT.